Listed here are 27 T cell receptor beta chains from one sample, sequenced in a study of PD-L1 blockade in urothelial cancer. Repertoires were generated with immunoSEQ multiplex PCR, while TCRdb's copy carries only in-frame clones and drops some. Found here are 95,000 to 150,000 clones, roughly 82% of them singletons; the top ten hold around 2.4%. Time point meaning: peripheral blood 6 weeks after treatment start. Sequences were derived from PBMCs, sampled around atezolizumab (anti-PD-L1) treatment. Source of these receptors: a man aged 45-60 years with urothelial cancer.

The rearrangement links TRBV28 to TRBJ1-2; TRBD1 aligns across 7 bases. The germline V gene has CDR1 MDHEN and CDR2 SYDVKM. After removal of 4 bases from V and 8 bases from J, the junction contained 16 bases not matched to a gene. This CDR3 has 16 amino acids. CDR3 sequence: CASSSHPQGGGGGYTF. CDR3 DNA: TGTGCCAGCAGTTCGCATCCTCAGGGGGGTGGAGGCGGCTACACCTTC.

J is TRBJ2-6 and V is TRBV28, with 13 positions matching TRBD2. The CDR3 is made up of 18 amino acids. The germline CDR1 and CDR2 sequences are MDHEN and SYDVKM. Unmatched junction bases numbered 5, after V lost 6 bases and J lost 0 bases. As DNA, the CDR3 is TGTGCCAGCAGACGACTAGCGGGAGGATACTCTGGGGCCAACGTCCTGACTTTC. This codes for CASRRLAGGYSGANVLTF.

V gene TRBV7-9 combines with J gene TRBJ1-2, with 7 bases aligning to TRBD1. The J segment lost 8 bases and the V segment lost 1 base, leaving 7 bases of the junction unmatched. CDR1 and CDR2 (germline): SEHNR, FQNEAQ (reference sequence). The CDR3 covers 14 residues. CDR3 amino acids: CASSLGQGDLGYTF. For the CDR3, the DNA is TGTGCCAGCAGCTTAGGGCAGGGGGACCTCGGCTACACCTTC.

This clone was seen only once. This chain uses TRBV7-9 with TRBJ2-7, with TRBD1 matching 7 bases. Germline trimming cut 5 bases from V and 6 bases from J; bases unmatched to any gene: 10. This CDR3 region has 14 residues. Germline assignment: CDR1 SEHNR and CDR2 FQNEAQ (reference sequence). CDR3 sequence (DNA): TGTGCCAGCAGCCTCCCGACAGGGTCGGTCGAGCAGTACTTC. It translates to CASSLPTGSVEQYF.

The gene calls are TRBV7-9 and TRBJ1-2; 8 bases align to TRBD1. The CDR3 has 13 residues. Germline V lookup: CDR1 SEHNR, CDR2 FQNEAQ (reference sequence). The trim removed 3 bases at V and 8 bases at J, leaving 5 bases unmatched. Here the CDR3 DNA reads TGTGCCAGCAGCTTGGACAGGGTGATGGGCTACACCTTC. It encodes CASSLDRVMGYTF.

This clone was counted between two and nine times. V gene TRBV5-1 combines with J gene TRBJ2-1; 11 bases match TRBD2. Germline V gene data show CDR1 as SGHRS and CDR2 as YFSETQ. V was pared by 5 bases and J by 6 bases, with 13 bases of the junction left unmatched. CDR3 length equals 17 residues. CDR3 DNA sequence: TGCGCCAGCAGTGCCGGGACTAGCGGTCCCAACCCCAATGAGCAGTTCTTC. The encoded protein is CASSAGTSGPNPNEQFF.

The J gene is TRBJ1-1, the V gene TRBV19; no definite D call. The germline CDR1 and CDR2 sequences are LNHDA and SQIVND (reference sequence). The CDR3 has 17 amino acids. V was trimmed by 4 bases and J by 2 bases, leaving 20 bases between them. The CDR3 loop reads CASSTGFTARVNTEAFF. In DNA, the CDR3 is TGTGCCAGTAGTACGGGATTTACAGCAAGAGTAAACACTGAAGCTTTCTTT.

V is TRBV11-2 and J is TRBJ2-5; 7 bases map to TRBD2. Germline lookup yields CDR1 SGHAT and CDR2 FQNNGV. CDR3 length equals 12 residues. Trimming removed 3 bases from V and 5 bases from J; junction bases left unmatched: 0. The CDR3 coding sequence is TGTGCCAGCAGCTTCGGGGGGGAGACCCAGTACTTC. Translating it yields CASSFGGETQYF.

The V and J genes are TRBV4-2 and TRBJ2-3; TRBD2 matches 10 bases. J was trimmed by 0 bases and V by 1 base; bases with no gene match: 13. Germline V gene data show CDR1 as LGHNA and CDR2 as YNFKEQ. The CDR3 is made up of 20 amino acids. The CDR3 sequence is CASSQGLVAGGRQSTDTQYF. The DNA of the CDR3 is TGTGCCAGCAGCCAAGGTCTAGTAGCGGGAGGCCGTCAAAGCACAGATACGCAGTATTTT.

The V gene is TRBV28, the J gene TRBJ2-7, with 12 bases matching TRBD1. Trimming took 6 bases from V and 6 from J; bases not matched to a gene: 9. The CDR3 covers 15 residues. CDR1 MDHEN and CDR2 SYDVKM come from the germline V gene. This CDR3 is CASSTPGQGAREQYF. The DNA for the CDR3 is TGTGCCAGCAGCACTCCGGGACAGGGGGCTCGCGAGCAGTACTTC.

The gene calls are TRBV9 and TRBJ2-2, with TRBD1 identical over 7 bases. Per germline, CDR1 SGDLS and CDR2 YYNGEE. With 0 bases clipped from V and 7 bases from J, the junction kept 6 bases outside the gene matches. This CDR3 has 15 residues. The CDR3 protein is CASSVADRAYGELFF. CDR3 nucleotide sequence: TGTGCCAGCAGCGTAGCCGACAGGGCCTACGGGGAGCTGTTTTTT.

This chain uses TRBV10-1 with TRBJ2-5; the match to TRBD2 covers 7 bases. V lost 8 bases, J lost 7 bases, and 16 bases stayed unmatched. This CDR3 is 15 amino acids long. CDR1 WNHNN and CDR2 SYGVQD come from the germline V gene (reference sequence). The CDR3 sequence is CASRGGATANGTQYF. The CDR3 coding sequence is TGCGCCAGCCGCGGGGGAGCGACGGCCAATGGGACCCAGTACTTC.

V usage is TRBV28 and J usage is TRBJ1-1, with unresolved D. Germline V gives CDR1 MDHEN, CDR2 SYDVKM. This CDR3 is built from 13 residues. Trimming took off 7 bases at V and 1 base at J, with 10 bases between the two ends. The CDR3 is CASTTPKNTEAFF. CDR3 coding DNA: TGTGCCAGCACTACTCCAAAGAACACTGAAGCTTTCTTT.

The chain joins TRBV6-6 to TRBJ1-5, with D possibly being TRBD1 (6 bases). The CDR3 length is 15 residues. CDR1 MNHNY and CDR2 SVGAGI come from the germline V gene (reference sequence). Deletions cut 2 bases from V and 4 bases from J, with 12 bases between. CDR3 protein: CASSYSGGGNQPQHF. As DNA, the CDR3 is TGTGCCAGCAGTTACAGTGGGGGCGGTAATCAGCCCCAGCATTTT.

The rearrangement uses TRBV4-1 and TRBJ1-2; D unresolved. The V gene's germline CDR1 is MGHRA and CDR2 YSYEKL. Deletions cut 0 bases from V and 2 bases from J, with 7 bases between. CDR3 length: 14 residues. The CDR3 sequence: CASSQEERNYGYTF. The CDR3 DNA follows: TGCGCCAGCAGCCAAGAAGAGAGGAACTATGGCTACACCTTC.

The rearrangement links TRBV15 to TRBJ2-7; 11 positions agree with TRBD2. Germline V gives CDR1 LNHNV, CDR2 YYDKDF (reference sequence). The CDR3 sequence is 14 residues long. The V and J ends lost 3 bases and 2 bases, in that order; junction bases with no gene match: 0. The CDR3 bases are TGTGCCACCAGCAGGACTAGCGGGGCCTACGAGCAGTACTTC. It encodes CATSRTSGAYEQYF.

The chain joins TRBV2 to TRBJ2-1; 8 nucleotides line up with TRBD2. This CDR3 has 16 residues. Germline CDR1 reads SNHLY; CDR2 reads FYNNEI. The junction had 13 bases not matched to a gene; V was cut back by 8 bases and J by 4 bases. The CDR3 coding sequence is TGTGCCAGCTCCGATACGGGAGGGCTCCTTTACAATGAGCAGTTCTTC. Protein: CASSDTGGLLYNEQFF.

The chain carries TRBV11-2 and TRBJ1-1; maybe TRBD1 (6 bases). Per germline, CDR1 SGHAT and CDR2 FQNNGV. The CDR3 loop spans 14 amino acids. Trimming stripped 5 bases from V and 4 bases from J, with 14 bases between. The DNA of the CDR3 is TGTGCCAGCAGCGGAAACAGGGAGAGCACTGAAGCTTTCTTT. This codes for CASSGNRESTEAFF.

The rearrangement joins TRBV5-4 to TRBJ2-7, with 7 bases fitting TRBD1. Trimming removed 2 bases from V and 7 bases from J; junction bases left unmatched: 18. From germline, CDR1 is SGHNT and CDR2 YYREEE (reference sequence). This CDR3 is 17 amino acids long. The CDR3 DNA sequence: TGTGCCAGCAGCTTAACCACAGGGGAGAATGATGGGCTAGAGCAGTACTTC. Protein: CASSLTTGENDGLEQYF. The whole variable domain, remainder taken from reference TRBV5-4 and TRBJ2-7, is ETGVTQSPTHLIKTRGQQVTLRCSSQSGHNTVSWYQQALGQGPQFIFQYYREEENGRGNFPPRFSGLQFPNYSSELNVNALELDDSALYLCASSLTTGENDGLEQYFGPGTRLTVT.

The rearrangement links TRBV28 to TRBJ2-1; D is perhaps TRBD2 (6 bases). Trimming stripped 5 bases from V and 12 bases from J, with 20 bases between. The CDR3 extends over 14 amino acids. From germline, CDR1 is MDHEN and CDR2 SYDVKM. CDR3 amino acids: CASSGGLPSVGQFF. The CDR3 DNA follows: TGTGCCAGCAGTGGGGGACTGCCGAGCGTCGGGCAGTTCTTC.

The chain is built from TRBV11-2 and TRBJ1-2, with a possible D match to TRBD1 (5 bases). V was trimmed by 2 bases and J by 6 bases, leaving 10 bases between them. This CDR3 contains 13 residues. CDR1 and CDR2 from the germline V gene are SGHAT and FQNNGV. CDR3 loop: CASSLQGRDGYTF. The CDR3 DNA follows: TGTGCCAGCAGCTTACAGGGTAGGGATGGCTACACCTTC.

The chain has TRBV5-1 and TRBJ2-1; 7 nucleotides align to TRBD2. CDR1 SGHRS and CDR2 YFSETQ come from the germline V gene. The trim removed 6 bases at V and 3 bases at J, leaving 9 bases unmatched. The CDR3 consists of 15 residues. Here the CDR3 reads CASTEGLADYNEQFF. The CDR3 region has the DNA TGCGCCAGCACCGAGGGGCTAGCGGACTACAATGAGCAGTTCTTC.

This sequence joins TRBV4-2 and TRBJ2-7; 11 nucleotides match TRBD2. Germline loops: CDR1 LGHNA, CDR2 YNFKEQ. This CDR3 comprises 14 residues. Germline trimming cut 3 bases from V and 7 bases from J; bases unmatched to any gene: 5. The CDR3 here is CASSQTGLAGEQYF. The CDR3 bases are TGTGCCAGCAGCCAGACAGGACTAGCGGGTGAGCAGTACTTC.

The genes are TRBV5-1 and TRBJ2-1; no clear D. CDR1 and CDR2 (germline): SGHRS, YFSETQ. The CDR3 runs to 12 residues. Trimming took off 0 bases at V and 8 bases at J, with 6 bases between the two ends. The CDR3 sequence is CASSLASDEQFF. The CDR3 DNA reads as TGCGCCAGCAGCTTGGCGTCAGATGAGCAGTTCTTC.

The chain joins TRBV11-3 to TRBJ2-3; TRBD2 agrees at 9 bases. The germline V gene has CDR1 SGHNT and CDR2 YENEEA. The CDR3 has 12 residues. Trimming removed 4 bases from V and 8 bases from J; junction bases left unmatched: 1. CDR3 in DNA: TGTGCCAGCAGCTCGACTAGCGGTACGCAGTATTTT. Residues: CASSSTSGTQYF.

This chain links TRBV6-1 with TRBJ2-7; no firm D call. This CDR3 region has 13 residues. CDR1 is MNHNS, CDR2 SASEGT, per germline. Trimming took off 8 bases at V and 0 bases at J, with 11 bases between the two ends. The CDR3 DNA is TGTGCCAGCCACCGCCAGGACTCCTACGAGCAGTACTTC. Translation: CASHRQDSYEQYF.

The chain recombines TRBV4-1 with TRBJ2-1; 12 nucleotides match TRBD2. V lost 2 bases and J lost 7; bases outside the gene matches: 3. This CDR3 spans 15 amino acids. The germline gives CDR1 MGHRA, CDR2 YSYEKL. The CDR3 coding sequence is TGCGCCAGCAGCCAACTAGCGGGAGGGAGGAATGAGCAGTTCTTC. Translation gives CASSQLAGGRNEQFF.